The rows below give T cell receptor beta chains drawn from one sample of a study of regulatory dendritic cells for organ transplantation. Repertoires were generated with immunoSEQ multiplex PCR, while TCRdb's copy carries only in-frame clones and drops some. The sample yields about 11,000 clones, 60% to 75% seen once. These receptors' antigens are unknown. Specimen: memory CD4+ T cells from blood cultured with regulatory dendritic cells. These receptor sequences come from a human donor in good health. CDR3s include the opening cysteine and the closing phenylalanine or tryptophan. The order of the fields is CDR3 length, D gene, V gene, J gene, clone size, CDR3 protein, CDR3 DNA. The D gene is left open where the match is weak. Only part of the rows carry a size: once, few, many, or a class if the clone is expanded.

>15|.|TRBV5-4|TRBJ1-3|.
CASSVGGRPGNTIYF
TGTGCCAGCAGCGTCGGGGGGCGACCTGGAAACACCATATATTTT
>15|.|TRBV5-1|TRBJ1-6|.
CASSTGGSLGSPLHF
TGCGCCAGCAGCACGGGGGGGAGTTTAGGATCACCCCTCCACTTT
>12|.|TRBV10-3|TRBJ1-5|.
CATGENNQPQHF
TGTGCCACCGGAGAGAACAATCAGCCCCAGCATTTT
>16|.|TRBV27|TRBJ1-2|.
CASSLSGRGVNYGYTF
TGTGCCAGCAGTTTGTCAGGCAGGGGTGTTAACTATGGCTACACCTTC
>17|TRBD2|TRBV5-6|TRBJ2-3|.
CASRRTSGGGSTDTQYF
TGTGCCAGCAGGCGGACTAGCGGGGGAGGGAGCACAGATACGCAGTATTTT
>17|.|TRBV5-1|TRBJ1-4|.
CASSPGAGVATNEKLFF
TGCGCCAGCAGCCCCGGGGCAGGGGTCGCAACTAATGAAAAACTGTTTTTT
>13|.|TRBV11-3|TRBJ2-1|few
CASSPSRSNEQFF
TGTGCCAGCAGCCCTAGTCGGAGCAATGAGCAGTTCTTC
>16|TRBD1|TRBV12-5|TRBJ2-7|.
CASGLVLGTGAYEQYF
TGTGCTAGTGGTTTGGTATTAGGGACAGGCGCCTACGAGCAGTACTTC
>18|TRBD1|TRBV11-2|TRBJ2-3|once
CASSQRDRGASSTDTQYF
TGTGCCAGCAGCCAACGGGACAGGGGGGCATCTAGCACAGATACGCAGTATTTT
>15|.|TRBV2|TRBJ2-6|.
CASSAFPSGANVLTF
TGTGCCAGCAGTGCATTCCCCTCTGGGGCCAACGTCCTGACTTTC
>14|.|TRBV5-1|TRBJ2-3|.
CASSLGPRADTQYF
TGCGCCAGCAGCTTGGGTCCTCGGGCAGATACGCAGTATTTT
>13|.|TRBV11-2|TRBJ1-5|few
CASSSQGDQPQHF
TGTGCCAGCAGCTCACAGGGAGATCAGCCCCAGCATTTT
>15|TRBD2|TRBV7-3|TRBJ2-1|.
CASSLSAGGVNEQFF
TGTGCCAGCAGCTTATCCGCGGGGGGGGTCAATGAGCAGTTCTTC
>16|.|TRBV6-5|TRBJ1-6|once
CASSYGSGQSGSPLHF
TGTGCCAGCAGTTACGGATCAGGACAGTCGGGTTCACCCCTCCACTTT
>13|.|TRBV27|TRBJ1-2|.
CASRGTGPYGYTF
TGTGCCAGCAGAGGCACAGGGCCGTATGGCTACACCTTC
>13|.|TRBV2|TRBJ1-1|.
CASSFGHPTKAFF
TGTGCCAGCAGTTTTGGACACCCCACTAAGGCTTTCTTT
>15|TRBD2|TRBV6-5|TRBJ2-3|.
CASSIGGAFADTQYF
TGTGCCAGCAGTATCGGGGGGGCGTTCGCAGATACGCAGTATTTT
>13|.|TRBV6-1|TRBJ1-5|few
CASSATGLEPQHF
TGTGCCAGCAGCGCCACAGGTCTGGAGCCCCAGCATTTT